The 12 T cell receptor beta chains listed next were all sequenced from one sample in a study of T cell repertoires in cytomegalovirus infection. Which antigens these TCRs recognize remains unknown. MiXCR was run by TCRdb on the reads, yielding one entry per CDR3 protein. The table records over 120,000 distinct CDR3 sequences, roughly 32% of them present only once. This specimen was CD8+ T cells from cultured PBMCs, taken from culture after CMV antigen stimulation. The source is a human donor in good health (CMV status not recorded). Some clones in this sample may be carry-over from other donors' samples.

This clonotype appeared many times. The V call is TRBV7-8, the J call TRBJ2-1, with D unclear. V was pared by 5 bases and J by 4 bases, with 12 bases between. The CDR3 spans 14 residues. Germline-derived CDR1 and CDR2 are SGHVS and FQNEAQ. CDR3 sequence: CASSMALVYNEQFF. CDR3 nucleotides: TGTGCCAGCAGCATGGCTCTGGTTTACAATGAGCAGTTCTTC.

CDR3 DNA sequence: TGTGCCAGCAGGGACAGGGGGCAATCTGGGGAGACCCAGTACTTC. Protein product: CASRDRGQSGETQYF. This chain connects TRBV6-5 to TRBJ2-5; 11 bases are shared with TRBD1. V lost 6 bases and J lost 5; bases outside the gene matches: 8. The CDR3 contains 15 residues. CDR1 and CDR2 (germline): MNHEY, SVGAGI.

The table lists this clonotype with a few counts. As DNA, the CDR3 is TGTGCCAGCAGCCCAGGGAGCGAGGATGAAAAACTGTTTTTT. Its translation: CASSPGSEDEKLFF. The chain joins TRBV7-9 to TRBJ1-4; TRBD1 might be the D (5 bases). Germline CDR1 SEHNR, CDR2 FQNEAQ (reference sequence). This CDR3 is built from 14 residues. Trimming took 5 bases from V and 6 from J, leaving 13 bases between them.

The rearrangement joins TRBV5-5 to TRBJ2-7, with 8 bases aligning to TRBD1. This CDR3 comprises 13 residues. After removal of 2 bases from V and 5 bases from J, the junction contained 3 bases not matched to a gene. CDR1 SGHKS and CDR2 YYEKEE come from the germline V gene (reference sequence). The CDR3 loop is CASSFRTGHEQYF. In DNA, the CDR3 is TGTGCCAGCAGCTTCCGGACAGGGCACGAGCAGTACTTC.

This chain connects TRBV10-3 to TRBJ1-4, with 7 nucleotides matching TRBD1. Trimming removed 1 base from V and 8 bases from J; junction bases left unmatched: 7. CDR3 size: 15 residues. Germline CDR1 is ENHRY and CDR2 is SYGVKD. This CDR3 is CAISEFRGSEEKLFF. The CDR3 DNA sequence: TGTGCCATCAGTGAGTTCAGGGGGTCTGAGGAAAAACTGTTTTTT.

The CDR3 region is CASGRTGTSNTEAFF. CDR3 coding DNA: TGTGCCAGCGGGCGGACAGGGACTTCGAACACTGAAGCTTTCTTT. This rearrangement joins TRBV6-6 to TRBJ1-1, with TRBD1 matching over 8 bases. The CDR3 totals 15 residues. CDR1 is MNHNY and CDR2 is SVGAGI in the germline V gene (reference sequence). J was trimmed by 1 base and V by 8 bases; bases with no gene match: 9.

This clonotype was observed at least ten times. The DNA of the CDR3 is TGTGCCAGCAGCTTGGAGTACACTGAAGCTTTCTTT. It specifies CASSLEYTEAFF. The rearrangement links TRBV5-4 to TRBJ1-1; D remains unclear. Germline V gene data show CDR1 as SGHNT and CDR2 as YYREEE (reference sequence). This CDR3 has 12 amino acids. V was pared by 0 bases and J by 3 bases, with 3 bases between.

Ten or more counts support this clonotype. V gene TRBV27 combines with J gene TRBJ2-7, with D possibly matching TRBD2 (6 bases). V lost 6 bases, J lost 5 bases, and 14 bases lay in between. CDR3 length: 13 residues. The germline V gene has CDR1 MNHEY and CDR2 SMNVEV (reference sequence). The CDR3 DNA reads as TGTGCCAGCAGCCCGTGGGGGGAAAACGAGCAGTACTTC. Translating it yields CASSPWGENEQYF.

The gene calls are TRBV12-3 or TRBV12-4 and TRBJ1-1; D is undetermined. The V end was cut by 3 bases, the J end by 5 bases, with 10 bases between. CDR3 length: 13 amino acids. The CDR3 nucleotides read TGTGCCAGCAGTTTGATAGGGAGGACTGAAGCTTTCTTT. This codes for CASSLIGRTEAFF.

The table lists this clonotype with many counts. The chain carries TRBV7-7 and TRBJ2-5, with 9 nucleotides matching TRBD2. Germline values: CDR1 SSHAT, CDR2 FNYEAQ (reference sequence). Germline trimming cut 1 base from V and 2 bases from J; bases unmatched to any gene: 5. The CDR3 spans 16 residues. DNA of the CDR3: TGTGCCAGCAGCTTAGAGGCGGCGGGGGGGCAAGAGACCCAGTACTTC. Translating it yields CASSLEAAGGQETQYF.

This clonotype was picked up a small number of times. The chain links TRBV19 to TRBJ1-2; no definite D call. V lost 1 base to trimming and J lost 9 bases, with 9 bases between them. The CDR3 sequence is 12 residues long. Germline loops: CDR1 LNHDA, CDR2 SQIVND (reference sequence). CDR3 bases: TGTGCCAGTAGTATAGGAACCCGGCGCTACACCTTC. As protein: CASSIGTRRYTF.

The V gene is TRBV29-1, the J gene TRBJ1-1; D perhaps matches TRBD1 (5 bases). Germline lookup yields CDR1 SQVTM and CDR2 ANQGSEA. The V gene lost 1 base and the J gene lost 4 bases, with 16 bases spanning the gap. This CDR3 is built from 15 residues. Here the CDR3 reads CSVEVGGPAGTEAFF. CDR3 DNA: TGCAGCGTTGAAGTTGGGGGTCCCGCGGGCACTGAAGCTTTCTTT.